A selection of T cell receptor beta chains follows, all from one sample in a study of post-analysis software for immune sequencing data. MiXCR was run by TCRdb on the PCR reads, yielding one entry per CDR3 protein. The data contain some 240,000 distinct CDR3 sequences, 36% of them seen just once; the ten biggest clones take up roughly 4.8%. The sequenced sample consisted of blood. The receptors shown here come from a girl between 5 and 17 years old with multiple sclerosis. The CDR3 runs from the conserved cysteine through the conserved F or W. D genes are given only for firm matches. Not every row has a clone size; where given, it reads once, few, many or a size class.

v_gene: TRBV7-2; d_gene: NA; j_gene: TRBJ1-5; abundance: NA; CDR3nt: TGTGCCAGCAGAGGAGACGGATACAATCAGCCCCAGCATTTT; CDR3aa: CASRGDGYNQPQHF
v_gene: TRBV5-1; d_gene: TRBD2; j_gene: TRBJ2-3; abundance: NA; CDR3nt: TGCGCCAGCAACCCTCCGGTAGCGGGCGTCGGCACAGACACGCAGTATTTT; CDR3aa: CASNPPVAGVGTDTQYF
v_gene: TRBV7-8; d_gene: NA; j_gene: TRBJ2-1; abundance: many; CDR3nt: TGTGCCAGCAGCTTGTTGGGCGGGGGCGTTCGTTCCAATGAGCAGTTCTTC; CDR3aa: CASSLLGGGVRSNEQFF
v_gene: TRBV3-1; d_gene: TRBD2; j_gene: TRBJ2-1; abundance: many; CDR3nt: TGTGCCAGCGGACTAGCCGGGGGCAATGAGCAGTTCTTC; CDR3aa: CASGLAGGNEQFF
v_gene: TRBV15; d_gene: NA; j_gene: TRBJ2-3; abundance: many; CDR3nt: TGTGCCACCAGCAGAGACCGGACTAGCACAGATACGCAGTATTTT; CDR3aa: CATSRDRTSTDTQYF
v_gene: TRBV20-1; d_gene: NA; j_gene: TRBJ1-1; abundance: few; CDR3nt: TGCAGTCTGATTCCCGGGGCAGGAACTGAAGCTTTCTTT; CDR3aa: CSLIPGAGTEAFF
v_gene: TRBV29-1; d_gene: NA; j_gene: TRBJ2-1; abundance: many; CDR3nt: TGCAGCGTTGAAGCCGCCAGTGAGCAGTTCTTC; CDR3aa: CSVEAASEQFF
v_gene: TRBV29-1; d_gene: TRBD1; j_gene: TRBJ1-2; abundance: many; CDR3nt: TGCAGCGTTGAAGGGACAGGGGGTGGCTACACCTTC; CDR3aa: CSVEGTGGGYTF
v_gene: TRBV5-1; d_gene: NA; j_gene: TRBJ1-1; abundance: NA; CDR3nt: TGCGCCAGCAGCCAACTATACTCTAGACACCCCGAAGCTTTCTTT; CDR3aa: CASSQLYSRHPEAFF
v_gene: TRBV6-1; d_gene: NA; j_gene: TRBJ1-2; abundance: many; CDR3nt: TGTGCCAGCAGCCCCAGACGGGGCAGCTACACCTTC; CDR3aa: CASSPRRGSYTF
v_gene: TRBV29-1; d_gene: TRBD1; j_gene: TRBJ2-1; abundance: many; CDR3nt: TGCAGCGTCCGGGGCAGGGGGCGAGGAAATGAGCAGTTCTTC; CDR3aa: CSVRGRGRGNEQFF
v_gene: TRBV7-2; d_gene: NA; j_gene: TRBJ2-3; abundance: NA; CDR3nt: TGTGCCAGCACCATCTCCGCGGGGAGGGATACGCAGTATTTT; CDR3aa: CASTISAGRDTQYF
v_gene: TRBV5-5; d_gene: TRBD2; j_gene: TRBJ2-1; abundance: many; CDR3nt: TGTGCCAGCAGCTTGAGGACTAGCGGGGGGTCCAAGGTCAATGAGCAGTTCTTC; CDR3aa: CASSLRTSGGSKVNEQFF
v_gene: TRBV12-3/TRBV12-4; d_gene: NA; j_gene: TRBJ2-1; abundance: once; CDR3nt: TGTGCCAGCAGCTCTATGGGGGGTGAGCAGTTCTTC; CDR3aa: CASSSMGGEQFF
v_gene: TRBV4-1; d_gene: NA; j_gene: TRBJ1-1; abundance: NA; CDR3nt: TGCGCCAGCAGCCATCTCTTCTCTGACAGCGACACTGAAGCTTTCTTT; CDR3aa: CASSHLFSDSDTEAFF
v_gene: TRBV10-3; d_gene: NA; j_gene: TRBJ2-7; abundance: few; CDR3nt: TGTGCCATCAGGATTAGCATAGGCGAGCAGTACTTC; CDR3aa: CAIRISIGEQYF
v_gene: TRBV12-3/TRBV12-4; d_gene: NA; j_gene: TRBJ2-2; abundance: NA; CDR3nt: TGTGCCAGCACCCAGTGGTACACCGGGGAGCTGTTTTTT; CDR3aa: CASTQWYTGELFF
v_gene: TRBV6-1; d_gene: NA; j_gene: TRBJ2-1; abundance: many; CDR3nt: TGTGCCAGCAGTGGGGCCGTGCTTGAGCAGTTCTTC; CDR3aa: CASSGAVLEQFF
v_gene: TRBV28; d_gene: NA; j_gene: TRBJ2-1; abundance: many; CDR3nt: TGTGCCAGCAGTCCCCTCCCGGACCCCGATGAGCAGTTCTTC; CDR3aa: CASSPLPDPDEQFF
v_gene: TRBV20-1; d_gene: TRBD2; j_gene: TRBJ2-1; abundance: few; CDR3nt: TGCAGTGCTATACGGGAGGGCCGGCGAGGGGAGCAGTTCTTC; CDR3aa: CSAIREGRRGEQFF
v_gene: TRBV6-4; d_gene: TRBD1; j_gene: TRBJ2-7; abundance: NA; CDR3nt: TGTGCCAGCAGTGTGAGGACAGGCAAGATCTCCTACGAGCAGTACTTC; CDR3aa: CASSVRTGKISYEQYF
v_gene: TRBV29-1; d_gene: TRBD1; j_gene: TRBJ2-7; abundance: NA; CDR3nt: TGCAGCGTAATGGCGAGCCCCGGGACAGGGAGGTCCTACGAGCAGTACTTC; CDR3aa: CSVMASPGTGRSYEQYF
v_gene: TRBV3-1; d_gene: NA; j_gene: TRBJ2-1; abundance: many; CDR3nt: TGTGCCAGCAGCTTACATGCGGGGATATCCTACAATGAGCAGTTCTTC; CDR3aa: CASSLHAGISYNEQFF
v_gene: TRBV19; d_gene: TRBD1; j_gene: TRBJ1-1; abundance: NA; CDR3nt: TGTGCCAGTAGTATCGGGCAGGGGGTGCAAGCTTTCTTT; CDR3aa: CASSIGQGVQAFF
v_gene: TRBV6-5; d_gene: NA; j_gene: TRBJ2-1; abundance: many; CDR3nt: TGTGCCAGCAGTTACTCTGAGGGCTACAATGAGCAGTTCTTC; CDR3aa: CASSYSEGYNEQFF
v_gene: TRBV5-1; d_gene: TRBD2; j_gene: TRBJ2-1; abundance: many; CDR3nt: TGCGCCAGCAGCCTAACTAGCGGGGGGCCGGGTGAGCAGTTCTTC; CDR3aa: CASSLTSGGPGEQFF
v_gene: TRBV5-1; d_gene: TRBD2; j_gene: TRBJ2-2; abundance: few; CDR3nt: TGCGCCAGCAGACAGCGGGAAGCGGACACCGGGGAGCGGTTTTTT; CDR3aa: CASRQREADTGERFF
v_gene: TRBV3-1; d_gene: NA; j_gene: TRBJ2-3; abundance: many; CDR3nt: TGTGCCATCCAAGACGCTCGCAATACGCAGTATTTT; CDR3aa: CAIQDARNTQYF
v_gene: TRBV5-1; d_gene: NA; j_gene: TRBJ1-1; abundance: many; CDR3nt: TGCGCCAGCAGCTTGGAAATGGACACTGAAGCTTTCTTT; CDR3aa: CASSLEMDTEAFF
v_gene: TRBV4-1; d_gene: NA; j_gene: TRBJ2-5; abundance: few; CDR3nt: TGCGCCAGCAGCCAAGACGGGCCCCTGCAGTACTTC; CDR3aa: CASSQDGPLQYF
v_gene: TRBV24-1; d_gene: NA; j_gene: TRBJ2-5; abundance: NA; CDR3nt: TGTGCCACCAGTGATTACAGGAGTATCCAGTACTTC; CDR3aa: CATSDYRSIQYF
v_gene: TRBV14; d_gene: NA; j_gene: TRBJ2-7; abundance: NA; CDR3nt: TGTGCCAGCAGCCAATGGGCTGGACACAATGAGCAGTACTTC; CDR3aa: CASSQWAGHNEQYF
v_gene: TRBV20-1; d_gene: NA; j_gene: TRBJ2-3; abundance: NA; CDR3nt: TGCAGTGCTAGTAAGCTACCGAGCACAGATACGCAGTATTTT; CDR3aa: CSASKLPSTDTQYF
v_gene: TRBV2; d_gene: NA; j_gene: TRBJ2-3; abundance: NA; CDR3nt: TGTGCCAGCAGTGAAGCGGGGGGTACGCAGTATTTT; CDR3aa: CASSEAGGTQYF
v_gene: TRBV20-1; d_gene: TRBD1; j_gene: TRBJ1-4; abundance: NA; CDR3nt: TGCAGTGCTAGGGGACAGGGAAATGAAAAACGGTTTTTT; CDR3aa: CSARGQGNEKRFF
v_gene: TRBV20-1; d_gene: TRBD2; j_gene: TRBJ2-7; abundance: NA; CDR3nt: TGCAGTGCTAGATCCCTAGCGGGATTTGTCGAGCAGTACTTC; CDR3aa: CSARSLAGFVEQYF
v_gene: TRBV20-1; d_gene: NA; j_gene: TRBJ2-1; abundance: many; CDR3nt: TGCAGTGCTGACGGCGCGGAGACAGGTAGCTACAATGAGCAGTTCTTC; CDR3aa: CSADGAETGSYNEQFF
v_gene: TRBV6-5; d_gene: TRBD2; j_gene: TRBJ2-1; abundance: NA; CDR3nt: TGTGCCAGCAGTTACGACCCCCGCGGGAGCGGCTACAATGAGCAGTTCTTC; CDR3aa: CASSYDPRGSGYNEQFF
v_gene: TRBV20-1; d_gene: NA; j_gene: TRBJ2-5; abundance: many; CDR3nt: TGCAGTGCTAGAGATGGGGCCCAGACAAAAGAGACCCAGTACTTC; CDR3aa: CSARDGAQTKETQYF
v_gene: TRBV27; d_gene: NA; j_gene: TRBJ2-7; abundance: few; CDR3nt: TGTGCCAGCAGTCATTGGACAGTCCCCGAGCAGTACTTC; CDR3aa: CASSHWTVPEQYF
v_gene: TRBV5-8; d_gene: NA; j_gene: TRBJ1-1; abundance: few; CDR3nt: TGTGCCAGCAGCGATGGGGTGATGAACACTGAAGCTTTCTTT; CDR3aa: CASSDGVMNTEAFF
v_gene: TRBV14; d_gene: TRBD2; j_gene: TRBJ2-1; abundance: NA; CDR3nt: TGTGCCAGCAGCCCGCGGACTAGCGGGGGGTTCTACAATGAGCAGTTCTTC; CDR3aa: CASSPRTSGGFYNEQFF
v_gene: TRBV19; d_gene: NA; j_gene: TRBJ2-7; abundance: NA; CDR3nt: TGTGCCAGTAGTAGTGGACTCGACTACGAGCAGTACTTC; CDR3aa: CASSSGLDYEQYF
v_gene: TRBV11-2; d_gene: NA; j_gene: TRBJ2-2; abundance: NA; CDR3nt: TGTGCCAGCAGCTTATCTGTCACCGGGGAGCTGTTTTTT; CDR3aa: CASSLSVTGELFF
v_gene: TRBV12-3/TRBV12-4; d_gene: NA; j_gene: TRBJ2-6; abundance: many; CDR3nt: TGTGCCAGCAGCCCGTCCCAGGGGCTGCCCTCTGGGGCCAACGTCCTGACTTTC; CDR3aa: CASSPSQGLPSGANVLTF